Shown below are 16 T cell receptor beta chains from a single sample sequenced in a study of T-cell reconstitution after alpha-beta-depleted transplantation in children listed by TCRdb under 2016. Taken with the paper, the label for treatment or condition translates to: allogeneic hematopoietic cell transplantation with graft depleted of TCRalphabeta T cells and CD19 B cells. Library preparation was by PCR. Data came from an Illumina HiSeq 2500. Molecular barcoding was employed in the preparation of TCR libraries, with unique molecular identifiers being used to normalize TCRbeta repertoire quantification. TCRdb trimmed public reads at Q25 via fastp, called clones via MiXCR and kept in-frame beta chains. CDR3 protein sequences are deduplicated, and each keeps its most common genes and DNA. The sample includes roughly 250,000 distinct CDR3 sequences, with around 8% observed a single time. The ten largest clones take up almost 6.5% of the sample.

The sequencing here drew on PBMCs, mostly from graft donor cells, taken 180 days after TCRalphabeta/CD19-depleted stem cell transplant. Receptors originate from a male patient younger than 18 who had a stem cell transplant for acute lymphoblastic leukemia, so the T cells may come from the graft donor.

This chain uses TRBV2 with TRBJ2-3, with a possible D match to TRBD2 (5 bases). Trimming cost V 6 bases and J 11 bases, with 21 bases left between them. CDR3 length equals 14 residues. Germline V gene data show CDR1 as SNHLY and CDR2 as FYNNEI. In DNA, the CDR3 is TGTGCCAGCAGCCGTTCGGGCCTGACGGGGAGGCAGTATTTT. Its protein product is CASSRSGLTGRQYF. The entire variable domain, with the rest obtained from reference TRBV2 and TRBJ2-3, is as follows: EPEVTQTPSHQVTQMGQEVILRCVPISNHLYFYWYRQILGQKVEFLVSFYNNEISEKSEIFDDQFSVERPDGSNFTLKIRSTKLEDSAMYFCASSRSGLTGRQYFGPGTRLTVL.

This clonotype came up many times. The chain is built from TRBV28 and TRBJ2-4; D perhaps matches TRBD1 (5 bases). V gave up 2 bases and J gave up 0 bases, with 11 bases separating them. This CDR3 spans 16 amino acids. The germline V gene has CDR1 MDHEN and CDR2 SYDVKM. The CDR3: CASSLALGAAKNIQYF. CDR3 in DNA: TGTGCCAGCAGTTTAGCGCTTGGGGCAGCCAAAAACATTCAGTACTTC.

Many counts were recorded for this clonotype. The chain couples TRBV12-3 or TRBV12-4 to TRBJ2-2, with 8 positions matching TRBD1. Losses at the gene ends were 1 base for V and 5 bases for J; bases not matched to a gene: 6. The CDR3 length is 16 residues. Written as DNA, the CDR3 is TGTGCCAGCAGTTTAGTCAGGGGGCGAGGGACCGGGGAGCTGTTTTTT. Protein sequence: CASSLVRGRGTGELFF.

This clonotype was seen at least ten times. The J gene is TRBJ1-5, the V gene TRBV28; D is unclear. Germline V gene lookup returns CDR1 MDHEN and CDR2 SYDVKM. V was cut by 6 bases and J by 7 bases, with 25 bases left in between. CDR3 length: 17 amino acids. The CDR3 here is CASRSTRTLDGRQPQHF. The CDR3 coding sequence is TGTGCCAGCAGAAGCACCCGGACTCTGGATGGGAGACAGCCCCAGCATTTT.

CDR3 nucleotides: TGTGCCACCAGCAGAGGAACTGCGGGAGCCTACGAGCAGTACTTC. Amino acids: CATSRGTAGAYEQYF. The chain recombines TRBV15 with TRBJ2-7, with TRBD2 matching 7 bases. This CDR3 is 15 amino acids long. The J segment lost 2 bases and the V segment lost 1 base, leaving 5 bases of the junction unmatched. From germline, CDR1 is LNHNV and CDR2 YYDKDF (reference sequence).

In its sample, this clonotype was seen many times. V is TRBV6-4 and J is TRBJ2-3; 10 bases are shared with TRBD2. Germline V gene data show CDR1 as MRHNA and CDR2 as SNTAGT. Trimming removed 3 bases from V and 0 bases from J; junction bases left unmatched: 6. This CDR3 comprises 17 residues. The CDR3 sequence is CASSELAGITSTDTQYF. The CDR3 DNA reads TGTGCCAGCAGTGAACTAGCGGGGATAACTAGCACAGATACGCAGTATTTT.

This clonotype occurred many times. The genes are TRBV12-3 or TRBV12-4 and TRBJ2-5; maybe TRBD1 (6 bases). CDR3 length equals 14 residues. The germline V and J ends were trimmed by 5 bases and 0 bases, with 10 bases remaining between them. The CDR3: CASSGRGHQETQYF. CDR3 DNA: TGTGCCAGCAGTGGCAGGGGCCACCAAGAGACCCAGTACTTC.

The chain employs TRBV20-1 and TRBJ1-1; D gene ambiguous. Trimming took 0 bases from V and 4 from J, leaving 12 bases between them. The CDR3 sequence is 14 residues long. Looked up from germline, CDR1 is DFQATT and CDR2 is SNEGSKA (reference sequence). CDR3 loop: CSARDQGRSTEAFF. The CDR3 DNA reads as TGCAGTGCTAGAGATCAAGGGAGGAGCACTGAAGCTTTCTTT.

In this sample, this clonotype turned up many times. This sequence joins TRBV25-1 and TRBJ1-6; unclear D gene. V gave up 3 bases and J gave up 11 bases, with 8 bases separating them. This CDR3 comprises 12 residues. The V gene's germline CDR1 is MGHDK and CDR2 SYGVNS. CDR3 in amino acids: CASSDGYPPLHF. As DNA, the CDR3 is TGTGCCAGCAGTGACGGGTATCCACCCCTCCACTTT.

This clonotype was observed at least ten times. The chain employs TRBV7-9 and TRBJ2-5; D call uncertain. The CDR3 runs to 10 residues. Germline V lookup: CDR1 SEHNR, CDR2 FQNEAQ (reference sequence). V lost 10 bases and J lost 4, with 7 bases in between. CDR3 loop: CATLGETQYF. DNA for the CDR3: TGTGCCACCCTCGGAGAGACCCAGTACTTC.

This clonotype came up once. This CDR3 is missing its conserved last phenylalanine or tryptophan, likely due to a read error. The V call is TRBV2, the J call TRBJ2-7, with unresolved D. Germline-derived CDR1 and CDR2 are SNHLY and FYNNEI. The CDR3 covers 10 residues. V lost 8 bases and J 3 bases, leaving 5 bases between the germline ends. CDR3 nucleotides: TGTGCCAGCGGGAACTACGAGCAGTACTGC. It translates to CASGNYEQYC.

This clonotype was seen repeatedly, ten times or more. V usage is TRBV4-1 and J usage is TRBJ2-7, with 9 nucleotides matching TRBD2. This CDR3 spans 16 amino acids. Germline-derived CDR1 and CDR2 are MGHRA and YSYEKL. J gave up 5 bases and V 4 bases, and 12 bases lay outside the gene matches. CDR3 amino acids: CASSPTSAGGPNEQYF. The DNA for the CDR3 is TGCGCCAGCAGCCCCACCAGTGCGGGAGGGCCCAACGAGCAGTACTTC.

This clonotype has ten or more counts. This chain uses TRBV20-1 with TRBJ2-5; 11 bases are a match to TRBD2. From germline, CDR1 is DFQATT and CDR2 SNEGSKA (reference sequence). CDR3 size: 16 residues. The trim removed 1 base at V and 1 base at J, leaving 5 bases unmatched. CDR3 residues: CSARGGTSGFQETQYF. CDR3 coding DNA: TGCAGTGCTAGAGGCGGGACTAGCGGTTTCCAAGAGACCCAGTACTTC.

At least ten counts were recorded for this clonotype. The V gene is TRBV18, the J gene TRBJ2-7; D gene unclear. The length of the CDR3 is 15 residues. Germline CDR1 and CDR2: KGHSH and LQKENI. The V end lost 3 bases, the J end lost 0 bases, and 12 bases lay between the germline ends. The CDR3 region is CASSPQTGGSYEQYF. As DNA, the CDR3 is TGTGCCAGCTCACCTCAGACGGGTGGCTCCTACGAGCAGTACTTC.

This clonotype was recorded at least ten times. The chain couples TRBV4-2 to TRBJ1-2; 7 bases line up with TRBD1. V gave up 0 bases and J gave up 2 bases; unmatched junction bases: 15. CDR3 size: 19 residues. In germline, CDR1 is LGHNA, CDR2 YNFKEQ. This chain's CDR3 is CASSQDSRDSTYINYGYTF. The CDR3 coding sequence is TGTGCCAGCAGCCAAGATTCTAGGGACAGTACCTATATCAACTATGGCTACACCTTC.

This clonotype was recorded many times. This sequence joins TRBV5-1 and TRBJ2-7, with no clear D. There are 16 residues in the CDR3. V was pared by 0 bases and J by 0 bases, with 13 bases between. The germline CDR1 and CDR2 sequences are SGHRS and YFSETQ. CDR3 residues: CASSLGPNKASYEQYF. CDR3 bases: TGCGCCAGCAGCTTGGGCCCAAATAAAGCCTCCTACGAGCAGTACTTC.